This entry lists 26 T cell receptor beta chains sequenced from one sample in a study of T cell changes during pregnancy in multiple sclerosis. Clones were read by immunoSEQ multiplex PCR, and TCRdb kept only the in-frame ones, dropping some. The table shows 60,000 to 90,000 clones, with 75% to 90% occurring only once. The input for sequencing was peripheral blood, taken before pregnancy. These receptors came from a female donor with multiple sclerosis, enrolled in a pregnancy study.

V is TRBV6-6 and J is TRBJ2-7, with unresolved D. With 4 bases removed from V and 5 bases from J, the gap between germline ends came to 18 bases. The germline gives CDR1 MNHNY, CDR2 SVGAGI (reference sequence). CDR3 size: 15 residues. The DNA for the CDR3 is TGTGCCAGCAGTTCGGCCCTAGTTATGTCTCACGAGCAGTACTTC. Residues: CASSSALVMSHEQYF.

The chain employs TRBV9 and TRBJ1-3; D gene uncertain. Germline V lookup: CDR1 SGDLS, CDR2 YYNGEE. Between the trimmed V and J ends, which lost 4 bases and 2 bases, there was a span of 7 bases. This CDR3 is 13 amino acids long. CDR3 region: CASSPRPGNTIYF. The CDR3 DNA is TGTGCCAGCAGCCCTAGACCTGGAAACACCATATATTTT. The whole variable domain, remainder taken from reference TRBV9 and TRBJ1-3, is DSGVTQTPKHLITATGQRVTLRCSPRSGDLSVYWYQQSLDQGLQFLIQYYNGEERAKGNILERFSAQQFPDLHSELNLSSLELGDSALYFCASSPRPGNTIYFGEGSWLTVV.

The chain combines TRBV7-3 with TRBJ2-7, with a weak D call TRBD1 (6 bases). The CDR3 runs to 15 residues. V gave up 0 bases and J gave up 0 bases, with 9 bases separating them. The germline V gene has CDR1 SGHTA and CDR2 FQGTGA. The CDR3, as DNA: TGTGCCAGCAGCTTAACAGGGGGTCCCTCCTACGAGCAGTACTTC. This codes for CASSLTGGPSYEQYF.

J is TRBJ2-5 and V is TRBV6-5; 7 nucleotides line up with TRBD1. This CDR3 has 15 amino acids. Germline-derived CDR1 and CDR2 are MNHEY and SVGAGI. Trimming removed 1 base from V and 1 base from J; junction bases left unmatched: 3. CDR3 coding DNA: TGTGCCAGCAGTTACTGGACAGGCCCCCAAGAGACCCAGTACTTC. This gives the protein CASSYWTGPQETQYF.

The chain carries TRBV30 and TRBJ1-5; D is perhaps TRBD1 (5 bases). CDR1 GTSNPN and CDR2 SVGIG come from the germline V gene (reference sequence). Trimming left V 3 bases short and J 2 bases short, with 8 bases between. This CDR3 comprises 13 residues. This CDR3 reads CAWRAGGNQPQHF. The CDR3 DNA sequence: TGTGCCTGGAGGGCGGGGGGCAATCAGCCCCAGCATTTT.

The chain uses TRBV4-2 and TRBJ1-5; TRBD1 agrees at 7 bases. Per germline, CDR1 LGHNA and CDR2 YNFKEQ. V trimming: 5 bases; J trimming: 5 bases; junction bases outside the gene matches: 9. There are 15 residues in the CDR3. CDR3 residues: CASSFQGQGDQPQHF. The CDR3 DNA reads TGTGCCAGCAGCTTCCAGGGCCAGGGGGATCAGCCCCAGCATTTT.

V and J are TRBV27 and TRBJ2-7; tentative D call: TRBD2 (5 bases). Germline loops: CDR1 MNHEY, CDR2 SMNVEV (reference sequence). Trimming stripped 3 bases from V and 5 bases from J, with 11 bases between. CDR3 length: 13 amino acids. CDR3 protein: CASSFLTGDEQYF. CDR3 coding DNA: TGTGCCAGCAGTTTTTTGACCGGGGACGAGCAGTACTTC.

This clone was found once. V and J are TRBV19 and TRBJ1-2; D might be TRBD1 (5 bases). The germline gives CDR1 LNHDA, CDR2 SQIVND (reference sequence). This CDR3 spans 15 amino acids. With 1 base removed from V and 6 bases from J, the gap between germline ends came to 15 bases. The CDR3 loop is CASSIVGRAENGYTF. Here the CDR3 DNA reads TGTGCCAGTAGTATAGTAGGCAGGGCGGAGAATGGCTACACCTTC.

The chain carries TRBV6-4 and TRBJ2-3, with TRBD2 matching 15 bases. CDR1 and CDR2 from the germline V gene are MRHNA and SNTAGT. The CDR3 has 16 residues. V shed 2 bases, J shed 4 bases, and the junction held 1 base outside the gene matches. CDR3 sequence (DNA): TGTGCCAGCAGTGACGGGACTAGCGGGGGGCCAGATACGCAGTATTTT. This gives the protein CASSDGTSGGPDTQYF.

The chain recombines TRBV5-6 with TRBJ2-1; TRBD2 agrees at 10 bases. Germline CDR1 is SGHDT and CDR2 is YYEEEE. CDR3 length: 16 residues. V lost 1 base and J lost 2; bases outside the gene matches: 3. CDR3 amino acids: CASSLFLAGAYNEQFF. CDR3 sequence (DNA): TGTGCCAGCAGCTTGTTCCTAGCGGGGGCCTACAATGAGCAGTTCTTC.

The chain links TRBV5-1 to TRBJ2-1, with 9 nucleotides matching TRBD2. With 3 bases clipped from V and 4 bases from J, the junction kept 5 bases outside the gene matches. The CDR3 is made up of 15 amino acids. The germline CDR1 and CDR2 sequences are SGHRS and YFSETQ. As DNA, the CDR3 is TGCGCCAGCAGCTGGGGGCGGGGGGGATACAATGAGCAGTTCTTC. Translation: CASSWGRGGYNEQFF.

CDR3 nucleotides: TGTGCCAGTAGTATCTGGCGGGGGGCTGTTGATTCACCCCTCCACTTT. Translation gives CASSIWRGAVDSPLHF. The rearrangement joins TRBV19 to TRBJ1-6; TRBD1 is a possible D gene (6 bases). Trimming cost V 3 bases and J 8 bases, with 17 bases left between them. In germline, CDR1 is LNHDA, CDR2 SQIVND (reference sequence). This CDR3 comprises 16 residues.

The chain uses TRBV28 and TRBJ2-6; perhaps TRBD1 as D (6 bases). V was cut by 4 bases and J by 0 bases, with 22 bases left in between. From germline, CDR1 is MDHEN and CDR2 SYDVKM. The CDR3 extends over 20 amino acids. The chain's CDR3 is CASSSPPGTPTSSGANVLTF. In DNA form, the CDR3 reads TGTGCCAGCAGTTCTCCCCCCGGGACACCTACCAGCTCTGGGGCCAACGTCCTGACTTTC.

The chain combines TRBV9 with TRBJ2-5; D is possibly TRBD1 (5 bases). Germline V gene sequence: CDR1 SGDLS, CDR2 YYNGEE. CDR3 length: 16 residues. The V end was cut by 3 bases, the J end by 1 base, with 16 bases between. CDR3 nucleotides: TGTGCCAGCAGCGACAAACGCGTTGGGGCCCAAGAGACCCAGTACTTC. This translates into CASSDKRVGAQETQYF.

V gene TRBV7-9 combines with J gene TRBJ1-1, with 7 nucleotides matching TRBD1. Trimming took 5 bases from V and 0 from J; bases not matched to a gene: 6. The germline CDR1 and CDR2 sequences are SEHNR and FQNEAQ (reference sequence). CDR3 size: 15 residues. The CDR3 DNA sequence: TGTGCCAGCAGCCCACAGGGACAGCTGAACACTGAAGCTTTCTTT. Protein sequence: CASSPQGQLNTEAFF.

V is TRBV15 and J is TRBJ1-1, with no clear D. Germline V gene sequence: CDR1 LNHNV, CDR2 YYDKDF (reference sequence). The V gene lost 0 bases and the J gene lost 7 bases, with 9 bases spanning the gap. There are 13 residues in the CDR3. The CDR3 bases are TGTGCCACCAGCAGAGAAGCAAACCTTGAAGCTTTCTTT. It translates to CATSREANLEAFF.

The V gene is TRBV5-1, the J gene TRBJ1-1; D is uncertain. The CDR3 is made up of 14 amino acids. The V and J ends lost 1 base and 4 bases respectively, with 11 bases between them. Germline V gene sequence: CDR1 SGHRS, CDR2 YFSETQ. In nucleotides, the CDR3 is TGCGCCAGCAGCTTGAAACATCGGGTCACTGAAGCTTTCTTT. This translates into CASSLKHRVTEAFF.

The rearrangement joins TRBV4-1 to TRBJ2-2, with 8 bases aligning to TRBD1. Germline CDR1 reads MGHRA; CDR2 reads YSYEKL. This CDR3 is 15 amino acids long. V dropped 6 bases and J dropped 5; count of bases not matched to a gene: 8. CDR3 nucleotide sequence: TGCGCCAGCAGTCAGACAGGGGCCGTAACCGGGGAGCTGTTTTTT. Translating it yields CASSQTGAVTGELFF.

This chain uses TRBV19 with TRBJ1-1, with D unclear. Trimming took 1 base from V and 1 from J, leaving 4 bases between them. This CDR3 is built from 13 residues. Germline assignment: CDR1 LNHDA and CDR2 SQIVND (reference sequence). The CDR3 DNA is TGTGCCAGTAGTATAGCCAGGAACACTGAAGCTTTCTTT. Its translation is CASSIARNTEAFF.

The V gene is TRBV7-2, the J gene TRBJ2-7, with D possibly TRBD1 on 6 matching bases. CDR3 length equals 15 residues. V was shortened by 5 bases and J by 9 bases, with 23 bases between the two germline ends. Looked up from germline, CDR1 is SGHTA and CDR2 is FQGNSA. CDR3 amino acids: CASSPQALRGSAQYF. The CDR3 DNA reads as TGTGCCAGCAGCCCCCAGGCTCTCAGGGGCTCAGCGCAGTACTTC.

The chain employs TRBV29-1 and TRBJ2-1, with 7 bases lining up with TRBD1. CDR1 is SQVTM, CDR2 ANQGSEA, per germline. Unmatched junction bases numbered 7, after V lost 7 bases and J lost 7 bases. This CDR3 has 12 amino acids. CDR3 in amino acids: CSANRGLNEQFF. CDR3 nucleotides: TGCAGCGCAAACAGGGGCTTGAATGAGCAGTTCTTC.

CDR3 region: CASSQAWQSSYNEQFF. Written as DNA, the CDR3 is TGTGCCAGCAGCCAGGCTTGGCAGAGCTCCTACAATGAGCAGTTCTTC. The V gene is TRBV7-2, the J gene TRBJ2-1; D call uncertain. Per germline, CDR1 SGHTA and CDR2 FQGNSA. The V end was cut by 5 bases, the J end by 0 bases, with 14 bases between. This CDR3 contains 16 residues.

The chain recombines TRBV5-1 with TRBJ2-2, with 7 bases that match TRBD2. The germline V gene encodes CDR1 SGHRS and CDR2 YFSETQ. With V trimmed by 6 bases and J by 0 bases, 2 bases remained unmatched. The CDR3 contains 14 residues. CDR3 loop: CASKGGANTGELFF. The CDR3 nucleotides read TGCGCCAGCAAGGGAGGGGCGAACACCGGGGAGCTGTTTTTT. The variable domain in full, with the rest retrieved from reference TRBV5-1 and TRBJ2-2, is KAGVTQTPRYLIKTRGQQVTLSCSPISGHRSVSWYQQTPGQGLQFLFEYFSETQRNKGNFPGRFSGRQFSNSRSEMNVSTLELGDSALYLCASKGGANTGELFFGEGSRLTVL.

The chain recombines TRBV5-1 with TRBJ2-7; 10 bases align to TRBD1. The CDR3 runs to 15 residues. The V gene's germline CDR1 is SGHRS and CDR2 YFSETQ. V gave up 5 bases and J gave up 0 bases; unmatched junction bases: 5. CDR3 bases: TGCGCCAGCAGTCCCGGGACAGGGGTCTCCTACGAGCAGTACTTC. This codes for CASSPGTGVSYEQYF.

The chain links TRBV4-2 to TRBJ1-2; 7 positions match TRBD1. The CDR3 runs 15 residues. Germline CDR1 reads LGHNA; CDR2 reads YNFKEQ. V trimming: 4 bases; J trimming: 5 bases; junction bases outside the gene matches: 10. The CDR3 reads CASSLLKGAGYGYTF. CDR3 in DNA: TGTGCCAGCAGCCTACTAAAGGGGGCAGGGTATGGCTACACCTTC.

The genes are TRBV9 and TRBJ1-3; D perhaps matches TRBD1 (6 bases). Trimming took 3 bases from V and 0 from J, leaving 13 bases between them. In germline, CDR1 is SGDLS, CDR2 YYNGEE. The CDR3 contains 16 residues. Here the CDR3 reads CASSGGGHISGNTIYF. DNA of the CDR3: TGTGCCAGCAGCGGTGGGGGACATATCTCTGGAAACACCATATATTTT. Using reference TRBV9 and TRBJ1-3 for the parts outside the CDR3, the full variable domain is DSGVTQTPKHLITATGQRVTLRCSPRSGDLSVYWYQQSLDQGLQFLIQYYNGEERAKGNILERFSAQQFPDLHSELNLSSLELGDSALYFCASSGGGHISGNTIYFGEGSWLTVV.